This T cell receptor (beta chain) was recorded in a study of T-cell reconstitution after alpha-beta-depleted transplantation in children. Preparing the TCRbeta library involved the use of unique molecular identifiers. From the PCR reads, TCRdb called clonotypes with MiXCR, one entry per CDR3 protein. The data hold fewer than 400,000 distinct CDR3 sequences, with roughly 20% observed a single time. V shed 7 bases and J shed 8 bases, with 14 bases lying between them. CDR3 length: 12 amino acids. At least ten counts were recorded for this clonotype. The source was PBMCs from the stem cell graft donor, collected from the stem cell graft. The sequence came from a human donor who donated a stem cell graft to a child with acute myeloid leukemia. The J gene is TRBJ1-2, the V gene TRBV12-3 or TRBV12-4; D may be TRBD1 (6 bases). The CDR3 region is CASTLQGSGYTF. In DNA, the CDR3 is TGTGCCAGCACCCTACAGGGCTCGGGCTACACCTTC.